Listed below are T cell receptor beta chains from one sample, sequenced in a study of early T cells in non-severe SARS-CoV-2 infection. MiXCR, run by TCRdb on the 5' RACE reads, gives a single entry per CDR3 protein. The table includes under 70,000 distinct CDR3 sequences, approximately 5.9% detected once. The sample consisted of whole blood, taken at baseline. Receptors originate from an adult who was a healthcare worker with PCR-confirmed SARS-CoV-2 infection or an uninfected control (not recorded which). Both conserved end residues are part of each CDR3. The order of the fields is clone size, J gene, V gene, CDR3 length, D gene, CDR3 protein, CDR3 DNA. D genes are given only for firm matches. For some rows the clone size is stated as once, few or many, or as a class when expanded; others skip it.

many,TRBJ2-2,TRBV12-3/TRBV12-4,15,NA,CASSLGEGLTGELFF,TGTGCCAGCAGTTTAGGCGAGGGCCTCACCGGGGAGCTGTTTTTT
many,TRBJ2-4,TRBV19,16,TRBD1,CASSLGTAIAKNIQYF,TGTGCCAGTAGTCTCGGGACAGCGATAGCCAAAAACATTCAGTACTTC
few,TRBJ2-2,TRBV6-5,13,NA,CASSLRITGELFF,TGTGCCAGCAGCCTACGAATTACCGGGGAGCTGTTTTTT
many,TRBJ2-5,TRBV28,15,NA,CASSFSGGKEETQYF,TGTGCCAGCAGTTTCTCAGGGGGGAAGGAAGAGACCCAGTACTTC
many,TRBJ2-7,TRBV20-1,14,NA,CSARRPGSSYEQYF,TGCAGTGCTAGGCGGCCAGGCAGCTCCTACGAGCAGTACTTC
few,TRBJ2-7,TRBV5-1,13,NA,CASSSGSLYEQYF,TGCGCCAGCAGCTCCGGCAGCCTCTACGAGCAGTACTTC
many,TRBJ2-7,TRBV12-3/TRBV12-4,13,NA,CASSLRKTYEQYF,TGTGCCAGCAGTTTGCGGAAAACCTACGAGCAGTACTTC
many,TRBJ1-2,TRBV2,13,TRBD1,CASSGQGADGYTF,TGTGCCAGCAGTGGACAGGGGGCTGACGGCTACACCTTC
many,TRBJ2-3,TRBV2,13,NA,CASKGQSTDTQYF,TGTGCCAGCAAAGGACAGAGCACAGATACGCAGTATTTT
NA,TRBJ2-7,TRBV28,14,TRBD1,CASTQTGSSYEQYF,TGTGCCAGCACCCAGACAGGGAGCTCCTACGAGCAGTACTTC
many,TRBJ1-1,TRBV2,11,NA,CASEAGTEAFF,TGTGCCAGCGAAGCGGGCACTGAAGCTTTCTTT
NA,TRBJ2-7,TRBV18,15,TRBD2,CASSPPAAGVYEQYF,TGTGCCAGCTCACCACCGGCAGCGGGGGTTTACGAGCAGTACTTC
few,TRBJ2-5,TRBV10-3,14,TRBD2,CAIRSGRGEETQYF,TGTGCCATCAGGAGCGGGAGAGGGGAAGAGACCCAGTACTTC
NA,TRBJ1-1,TRBV2,14,NA,CASSEIVPNTEAFF,TGTGCCAGCAGTGAAATCGTACCAAACACTGAAGCTTTCTTT
NA,TRBJ2-7,TRBV4-3,15,NA,CASSQEGVSGYEQYF,TGCGCCAGCAGCCAAGAGGGGGTCAGTGGCTACGAGCAGTACTTC
many,TRBJ1-2,TRBV4-2,14,NA,CASSQVAGNYGYTF,TGTGCCAGCAGCCAAGTGGCAGGGAACTATGGCTACACCTTC
many,TRBJ2-7,TRBV7-2,15,NA,CASSLESGFSYEQYF,TGTGCCAGCAGCTTAGAATCGGGGTTCTCCTACGAGCAGTACTTC
NA,TRBJ2-3,TRBV5-4,17,TRBD1,CASSAPLGQGGTDTQYF,TGTGCCAGCAGCGCGCCCCTAGGACAGGGGGGCACAGATACGCAGTATTTT
many,TRBJ1-5,TRBV5-1,13,NA,CASSLEGPQPQHF,TGCGCCAGCAGCTTGGAGGGCCCTCAGCCCCAGCATTTT
many,TRBJ2-1,TRBV7-6,16,NA,CASSLLAVRTFVEQFF,TGTGCCAGCAGCTTGTTAGCGGTTCGTACGTTCGTTGAGCAGTTCTTC
few,TRBJ2-3,TRBV7-8,14,NA,CASSPGGGEDTQYF,TGTGCCAGCAGTCCAGGAGGGGGTGAAGATACGCAGTATTTT
few,TRBJ2-2,TRBV5-1,15,NA,CASSLGGSGTGELFF,TGCGCCAGCAGCTTGGGTGGTAGCGGCACCGGGGAGCTGTTTTTT
many,TRBJ2-7,TRBV5-4,13,NA,CASSSTTAGEQYF,TGTGCCAGCAGCTCGACCACCGCGGGGGAGCAGTACTTC
many,TRBJ2-1,TRBV6-2/TRBV6-3,16,NA,CASKVSELTTYNEQFF,TGTGCCAGCAAGGTGTCAGAGCTTACCACCTACAATGAGCAGTTCTTC
many,TRBJ2-7,TRBV28,12,NA,CASSLSSYEQYF,TGTGCCAGCAGTTTGAGCTCCTACGAGCAGTACTTC
many,TRBJ2-3,TRBV5-6,16,NA,CASSGGRETLTDTQYF,TGTGCCAGCAGCGGCGGCAGGGAAACCTTAACAGATACGCAGTATTTT
many,TRBJ2-3,TRBV10-3,15,NA,CAANRDFSSTDTQYF,TGTGCCGCCAACAGGGACTTCTCTAGCACAGATACGCAGTATTTT
many,TRBJ1-1,TRBV20-1,12,NA,CSALTGSTEAFF,TGCAGTGCTCTAACAGGATCCACTGAAGCTTTCTTT
many,TRBJ1-6,TRBV6-5,16,NA,CASSPSGVTINSPLHF,TGTGCCAGCAGCCCCTCGGGGGTTACAATTAATTCACCCCTCCACTTT
few,TRBJ2-2,TRBV10-2,13,NA,CASSEQETGELFF,TGCGCCAGCAGTGAACAGGAAACCGGGGAGCTGTTTTTT
many,TRBJ2-6,TRBV10-3,16,NA,CAISGGLSSGANVLTF,TGTGCCATCAGTGGCGGACTATCCTCTGGGGCCAACGTCCTGACTTTC
NA,TRBJ2-7,TRBV5-3,16,NA,CARSLAVRDDVYEQYF,TGTGCCAGAAGCTTGGCGGTGCGGGACGACGTGTACGAGCAGTACTTC
many,TRBJ2-7,TRBV7-2,13,NA,CASSFPIQGEQYF,TGTGCCAGCAGCTTTCCGATTCAGGGCGAGCAGTACTTC
few,TRBJ1-2,TRBV9,14,NA,CASSVRPSLIGYTF,TGTGCCAGCAGCGTACGACCCTCTCTTATAGGCTACACCTTC
NA,TRBJ2-2,TRBV12-3/TRBV12-4,14,NA,CASRGTDNTGELFF,TGTGCCAGCAGGGGGACGGATAACACCGGGGAGCTGTTTTTT
many,TRBJ2-1,TRBV6-6,17,NA,CASSSPLEGVLRNEQFF,TGTGCCAGCAGTTCCCCTTTAGAGGGAGTTCTTCGCAATGAGCAGTTCTTC
many,TRBJ2-7,TRBV7-6,15,TRBD1,CASSSAGGASYEQYF,TGTGCCAGCAGCTCCGCAGGGGGCGCCTCCTACGAGCAGTACTTC
many,TRBJ1-6,TRBV12-3/TRBV12-4,16,NA,CASRVGRGTYNSPLHF,TGTGCCAGCAGGGTGGGGCGGGGGACCTATAATTCACCCCTCCACTTT
NA,TRBJ2-3,TRBV20-1,17,TRBD2,CSAPGASGARATDTQYF,TGCAGTGCCCCTGGGGCTAGCGGGGCCCGCGCAACAGATACGCAGTATTTT
many,TRBJ2-7,TRBV29-1,12,NA,CSVEGNYYEQYF,TGCAGCGTTGAGGGGAATTATTACGAGCAGTACTTC
many,TRBJ2-6,TRBV4-1,16,TRBD1,CASSQGQGLGANVLTF,TGCGCCAGCAGCCAGGGACAGGGCCTTGGGGCCAACGTCCTGACTTTC
few,TRBJ2-7,TRBV20-1,17,TRBD2,CSAERTSGSGGTREQYF,TGCAGTGCCGAGAGGACTAGCGGGAGTGGAGGTACTCGGGAGCAGTACTTC
many,TRBJ1-6,TRBV21-1,19,NA,CASSKVVCIRDRGYSPLHF,TGTGCCAGCAGCAAAGTTGTTTGCATCCGGGACAGGGGTTATTCACCCCTCCACTTT
few,TRBJ2-7,TRBV10-2,13,NA,CASSEHAGYEQYF,TGCGCCAGCAGTGAGCATGCGGGCTACGAGCAGTACTTC
NA,TRBJ2-1,TRBV20-1,15,NA,CSAPSGRPPYNEQFF,TGCAGTGCTCCTAGTGGCCGGCCACCCTACAATGAGCAGTTCTTC
NA,TRBJ2-5,TRBV27,18,TRBD2,CASSPGTSGSLVKETQYF,TGTGCCAGCAGTCCCGGGACTAGCGGGAGCCTGGTAAAAGAGACCCAGTACTTC
many,TRBJ2-7,TRBV28,14,NA,CASSLQAGAYEQYF,TGTGCCAGCAGTTTACAGGCAGGCGCCTACGAGCAGTACTTC
many,TRBJ2-1,TRBV7-9,14,TRBD2,CASSSGTSGVEQFF,TGTGCCAGCAGCTCCGGGACTAGCGGGGTTGAGCAGTTCTTC
many,TRBJ2-3,TRBV20-1,15,TRBD2,CSLGDSGRVADTQYF,TGCAGTTTAGGGGATAGCGGGAGGGTCGCAGATACGCAGTATTTT
many,TRBJ2-7,TRBV28,14,NA,CASSYRLRAYEQYF,TGTGCCAGCAGTTACCGTCTGCGGGCGTACGAGCAGTACTTC
few,TRBJ2-1,TRBV5-4,16,NA,CASSPRDWRSYNEQFF,TGTGCCAGCAGCCCGCGGGACTGGAGGTCCTACAATGAGCAGTTCTTC